The following is a TCR beta chain sequence with its context. Its antigen remains unidentified. This specimen comes from a study of T cell responses to AZD1222 COVID-19 vaccine. Regarding the study as a whole: Two AZD1222 administrations were followed by greater Spike-specific TCR breadth and depth. In a largely white British group with more females than males, clonal diversity was possibly underestimated.

This table comes from immunoSEQ multiplex PCR, and its TCRdb copy is limited to in-frame clones, with some not included. The table includes under 100,000 clones, around 90% detected once. Per the germline V gene, CDR1 is LGHNA and CDR2 is YSLEER. The CDR3 contains 16 residues. Trimming took 0 bases from V and 4 from J; bases not matched to a gene: 7. The source is an adult in good health. The chain uses TRBV4-3 and TRBJ2-3, with 7 bases fitting TRBD1. The specimen comprised peripheral blood, sampled on day 0 of MenACWY control vaccination. This CDR3 is CASSQDSRQGADTQYF. The DNA for the CDR3 is TGCGCCAGCAGCCAAGATTCGAGACAGGGTGCAGATACGCAGTATTTT.